What follows are 30 T cell receptor beta chains derived from one specimen sequenced in a study of OX40 agonist ivuxolimab in advanced cancers. The repertoire was sequenced with immunoSEQ multiplex PCR; TCRdb's copy has only in-frame clones and lacks some. Of more than 25,000 clones listed, around 90% are singletons. Source: CD4+ or CD8+ T cells sorted from blood, taken in a trial of the OX40 agonist ivuxolimab. The receptors derive from an adult with an advanced solid tumor such as melanoma, head and neck, liver or kidney cancer.

This sequence joins TRBV2 and TRBJ2-2; 8 bases match TRBD2. This CDR3 contains 15 residues. In germline, CDR1 is SNHLY, CDR2 FYNNEI. J was trimmed by 7 bases and V by 4 bases; bases with no gene match: 8. The CDR3 reads CASSVSGGDSGELFF. In DNA form, the CDR3 reads TGTGCCAGCAGTGTAAGCGGGGGTGATAGCGGGGAGCTGTTTTTT.

In its sample, this clone was seen once. CDR3 nucleotide sequence: TGTGCCAGCAGTCCCGCGGGACAGGTCTATGGCTACACCTTC. This sequence encodes CASSPAGQVYGYTF. The chain links TRBV27 to TRBJ1-2; 8 nucleotides match TRBD1. This CDR3 region has 14 residues. CDR1 is MNHEY, CDR2 SMNVEV, per germline (reference sequence). J lost 4 bases, V lost 5 bases, and 6 bases had no gene match.

The chain joins TRBV27 to TRBJ2-1, with 7 bases lining up with TRBD1. This CDR3 has 14 amino acids. Germline CDR1 MNHEY, CDR2 SMNVEV (reference sequence). V trimming: 3 bases; J trimming: 1 base; junction bases outside the gene matches: 0. Written as DNA, the CDR3 is TGTGCCAGCAGTTTCAGGGGGTCCTACAATGAGCAGTTCTTC. Translation gives CASSFRGSYNEQFF.

The chain recombines TRBV5-1 with TRBJ1-1; the match to TRBD1 covers 7 bases. Germline loops: CDR1 SGHRS, CDR2 YFSETQ. The CDR3 extends over 15 amino acids. Trimming cost V 3 bases and J 5 bases; bases outside gene matches: 10. CDR3 region: CASSYTGEGRTEAFF. For the CDR3, the DNA is TGCGCCAGCAGCTACACAGGGGAGGGGAGGACTGAAGCTTTCTTT.

CDR3 DNA: TGCGCCAGCAGCCAAGTTGGGAGCGGGGGCTCCTACGAGCAGTACTTC. Its translation: CASSQVGSGGSYEQYF. The chain uses TRBV4-1 and TRBJ2-7, with TRBD2 identical over 8 bases. Looked up from germline, CDR1 is MGHRA and CDR2 is YSYEKL. V dropped 1 base and J dropped 0; count of bases not matched to a gene: 5. The CDR3 totals 16 residues.

A note on this clone: Additional DNA sequences in this sample encode the identical CDR3. The V call is TRBV2, the J call TRBJ2-7, with 8 bases that match TRBD2. With 9 bases clipped from V and 6 bases from J, the junction kept 1 base outside the gene matches. This CDR3 is 10 amino acids long. In germline, CDR1 is SNHLY, CDR2 FYNNEI. In DNA, the CDR3 is TGTGCCAGTAGCGGGGTCGAGCAGTACTTC. Translating it yields CASSGVEQYF.

This chain connects TRBV7-6 to TRBJ2-7; TRBD2 might be the D (6 bases). This CDR3 comprises 13 residues. Germline V gene data show CDR1 as SGHVS and CDR2 as FNYEAQ. The germline V and J ends were trimmed by 0 bases and 3 bases, with 6 bases remaining between them. The CDR3 DNA reads as TGTGCCAGCAGCTTAGCGGGGGGCTACGAGCAGTACTTC. This sequence encodes CASSLAGGYEQYF.

V and J are TRBV6-5 and TRBJ2-2; D unclear. This CDR3 region has 14 residues. From germline, CDR1 is MNHEY and CDR2 SVGAGI. The ends were cut back, 0 bases at V and 8 bases at J, with 10 bases in the middle. The CDR3 region is CASSYSVGFGELFF. Written as DNA, the CDR3 is TGTGCCAGCAGTTACTCGGTGGGGTTTGGGGAGCTGTTTTTT.

V and J are TRBV2 and TRBJ2-5; no clear D gene. V was shortened by 4 bases and J by 5 bases, with 8 bases between the two germline ends. Germline assignment: CDR1 SNHLY and CDR2 FYNNEI. The length of the CDR3 is 12 residues. CDR3 DNA sequence: TGTGCCAGCAGTGCCGGGTCGGAGACCCAGTACTTC. This gives the protein CASSAGSETQYF.

This chain links TRBV9 with TRBJ2-7, with 15 bases fitting TRBD2. CDR1 and CDR2 from the germline V gene are SGDLS and YYNGEE. CDR3 length: 20 residues. J was trimmed by 5 bases and V by 0 bases; bases with no gene match: 15. As DNA, the CDR3 is TGTGCCAGCAGCGTAGTCCCCGTGGGGACTAGCGGGGGGCGTCGGAACGAGCAGTACTTC. Translation gives CASSVVPVGTSGGRRNEQYF.

The sample holds one count of this clone. V usage is TRBV6-6 and J usage is TRBJ1-1; D not certain. Trimming shortened V by 11 bases and J by 0 bases, and 13 bases separated the two germline ends. The CDR3 is made up of 13 amino acids. Germline V lookup: CDR1 MNHNY, CDR2 SVGAGI (reference sequence). In nucleotides, the CDR3 is TGTGCCTCAGCAATAGGTATGAACACTGAAGCTTTCTTT. Translation: CASAIGMNTEAFF.

The V and J genes are TRBV4-1 and TRBJ2-7, with D tentatively TRBD1 (5 bases). Trimming took 1 base from V and 5 from J, leaving 15 bases between them. CDR3 length: 15 amino acids. Germline CDR1 is MGHRA and CDR2 is YSYEKL. The CDR3 DNA reads TGCGCCAGCAGCCAAGTCGTCCAGGGTAGGGACGAGCAGTACTTC. Translation: CASSQVVQGRDEQYF.

The genes are TRBV5-8 and TRBJ2-7; D unresolved. The CDR3 length is 13 residues. Trimming took 1 base from V and 3 from J, leaving 8 bases between them. The germline V gene encodes CDR1 SGHTS and CDR2 YDEGEE. The CDR3 is CASSLLQNYEQYF. The DNA of the CDR3 is TGTGCCAGCAGCTTGTTACAGAACTACGAGCAGTACTTC.

The chain couples TRBV19 to TRBJ1-3, with D perhaps TRBD1 (6 bases). This CDR3 comprises 14 residues. Germline CDR1 LNHDA, CDR2 SQIVND (reference sequence). Deletions cut 5 bases from V and 0 bases from J, with 8 bases between. This CDR3 is CASSLDSSGNTIYF. The CDR3, as DNA: TGTGCCAGTAGTTTGGACAGCTCTGGAAACACCATATATTTT. Full variable domain (outside the CDR3, taken from reference TRBV19 and TRBJ1-3): DGGITQSPKYLFRKEGQNVTLSCEQNLNHDAMYWYRQDPGQGLRLIYYSQIVNDFQKGDIAEGYSVSREKKESFPLTVTSAQKNPTAFYLCASSLDSSGNTIYFGEGSWLTVV.

This chain joins TRBV9 and TRBJ1-5, with D possibly matching TRBD1 (5 bases). The V end was cut by 3 bases, the J end by 3 bases, with 13 bases between. The CDR3 covers 15 residues. Germline assignment: CDR1 SGDLS and CDR2 YYNGEE. CDR3 in DNA: TGTGCCAGCAGCGCATTTGGGGGTGCCAATCAGCCCCAGCATTTT. Protein sequence: CASSAFGGANQPQHF.

The chain combines TRBV20-1 with TRBJ2-5, with TRBD1 matching 8 bases. Germline CDR1 reads DFQATT; CDR2 reads SNEGSKA (reference sequence). V trimming: 5 bases; J trimming: 5 bases; junction bases outside the gene matches: 1. This CDR3 comprises 11 residues. The CDR3 loop reads CSARQGETQYF. The CDR3 DNA reads as TGCAGTGCTCGACAGGGGGAGACCCAGTACTTC.

The V call is TRBV11-3, the J call TRBJ2-4; D not certain. Germline V gene data show CDR1 as SGHNT and CDR2 as YENEEA. V was pared by 3 bases and J by 0 bases, with 12 bases between. The CDR3 contains 16 residues. CDR3 loop: CASSFQTGLAKNIQYF. CDR3 DNA sequence: TGTGCCAGCAGCTTTCAGACTGGTCTAGCCAAAAACATTCAGTACTTC.

This clone occurred a few times. In the same sample, other DNA sequences code for this CDR3. The J gene is TRBJ2-5, the V gene TRBV6-1; D ambiguous. The V gene's germline CDR1 is MNHNS and CDR2 SASEGT. V shed 8 bases and J shed 1 base, with 11 bases lying between them. The CDR3 has 13 amino acids. In DNA form, the CDR3 reads TGTGCCAGCCGTCCAGGCCTCCAAGAGACCCAGTACTTC. Protein: CASRPGLQETQYF.

This chain joins TRBV2 and TRBJ2-7, with no clear D. CDR3 size: 12 residues. Germline values: CDR1 SNHLY, CDR2 FYNNEI. V lost 6 bases, J lost 0 bases, and 6 bases lay in between. The CDR3: CASRLSSYEQYF. The CDR3 bases are TGTGCCAGCAGACTGAGCTCCTACGAGCAGTACTTC. Full variable domain (outside the CDR3, taken from reference TRBV2 and TRBJ2-7): EPEVTQTPSHQVTQMGQEVILRCVPISNHLYFYWYRQILGQKVEFLVSFYNNEISEKSEIFDDQFSVERPDGSNFTLKIRSTKLEDSAMYFCASRLSSYEQYFGPGTRLTVT.

The gene calls are TRBV7-6 and TRBJ2-1; tentatively, D is TRBD1 (5 bases). V gave up 5 bases and J gave up 4 bases, with 12 bases separating them. There are 14 residues in the CDR3. Germline V gives CDR1 SGHVS, CDR2 FNYEAQ. The CDR3 loop reads CASSGQGLYNEQFF. The CDR3 coding sequence is TGTGCCAGCAGCGGTCAGGGTCTGTACAATGAGCAGTTCTTC.

V is TRBV27 and J is TRBJ1-5, with 9 bases aligning to TRBD1. Looked up from germline, CDR1 is MNHEY and CDR2 is SMNVEV (reference sequence). Trimming took 2 bases from V and 7 from J; bases not matched to a gene: 9. The length of the CDR3 is 16 residues. The chain's CDR3 is CASSLLGQGRGQPQHF. The DNA for the CDR3 is TGTGCCAGCAGTTTACTGGGACAGGGTAGAGGACAGCCCCAGCATTTT.

This chain links TRBV13 with TRBJ1-5, with D maybe TRBD1 (5 bases). Trimming removed 6 bases from V and 8 bases from J, with 20 bases in between. In germline, CDR1 is PRHDT, CDR2 FYEKMQ (reference sequence). The CDR3 covers 15 residues. CDR3 nucleotides: TGTGCCAGCAGTAGAAAAACGGAGAGGGGAGAGCCCCAGCATTTT. It specifies CASSRKTERGEPQHF. Looking up the rest from reference TRBV13 and TRBJ1-5 gives the full variable domain: AAGVIQSPRHLIKEKRETATLKCYPIPRHDTVYWYQQGPGQDPQFLISFYEKMQSDKGSIPDRFSAQQFSDYHSELNMSSLELGDSALYFCASSRKTERGEPQHFGDGTRLSIL.

The chain couples TRBV4-1 to TRBJ2-3; D may be TRBD1 or TRBD2 (5 bases each). The V and J ends lost 6 bases and 6 bases respectively, with 19 bases between them. CDR3 length equals 15 residues. Germline CDR1 is MGHRA and CDR2 is YSYEKL. The CDR3 here is CASRMGPTSSDTQYF. CDR3 DNA sequence: TGCGCCAGCAGAATGGGACCCACATCCTCCGATACGCAGTATTTT.

This clone was picked up one time. The chain employs TRBV10-3 and TRBJ2-5, with TRBD2 identical over 12 bases. The last part of the DNA fits TRBJ2-7 better; the J call may be wrong. The CDR3 is made up of 13 amino acids. Germline V lookup: CDR1 ENHRY, CDR2 SYGVKD. CDR3 coding DNA: TGTGCCATCAGCGGGACTAGCGGGTACGAGCAGTACTTC. Amino acid sequence: CAISGTSGYEQYF.

The chain recombines TRBV28 with TRBJ1-4; possible D gene TRBD1, 5 bases. The CDR3 contains 15 residues. Trimming left V 3 bases short and J 3 bases short, with 11 bases between. CDR1 MDHEN and CDR2 SYDVKM come from the germline V gene. CDR3 bases: TGTGCCAGCAGTTTCAGGGTCGGTGCTAATGAAAAACTGTTTTTT. This codes for CASSFRVGANEKLFF. Variable domain in full (rest from reference TRBV28 and TRBJ1-4): DVKVTQSSRYLVKRTGEKVFLECVQDMDHENMFWYRQDPGLGLRLIYFSYDVKMKEKGDIPEGYSVSREKKERFSLILESASTNQTSMYLCASSFRVGANEKLFFGSGTQLSVL.

The gene calls are TRBV21-1 and TRBJ2-2; no check of the table's D call, TRBD1, against the DNA was made. TRBV21-1 constitutes a pseudogene. This CDR3 contains 16 residues. The CDR3 coding sequence is TGTGCCAGCAGCAAAGCAAAACAGGGTCGGACCGGGGAGCTGTTTTTT. Its protein is CASSKAKQGRTGELFF.

The chain carries TRBV18 and TRBJ2-4; maybe TRBD2 (6 bases). The CDR3 is 15 amino acids. CDR1 is KGHSH and CDR2 is LQKENI in the germline V gene. The V gene lost 3 bases and the J gene lost 0 bases, with 9 bases spanning the gap. CDR3 loop: CASSPQGLAKNIQYF. CDR3 in DNA: TGTGCCAGCTCACCGCAGGGACTAGCCAAAAACATTCAGTACTTC.

The V call is TRBV28, the J call TRBJ1-2, with 11 positions matching TRBD1. J lost 0 bases, V lost 4 bases, and 4 bases had no gene match. This CDR3 spans 16 amino acids. Germline CDR1 is MDHEN and CDR2 is SYDVKM. CDR3 sequence reads: CASSWTGGGSNYGYTF. The DNA of the CDR3 is TGTGCCAGCAGTTGGACAGGGGGCGGGTCTAACTATGGCTACACCTTC.

This chain uses TRBV9 with TRBJ2-5; the D is unclear. V dropped 2 bases and J dropped 9 bases, with 14 bases sitting between them. The CDR3 totals 13 residues. Germline CDR1 reads SGDLS; CDR2 reads YYNGEE. The CDR3 DNA reads TGTGCCAGCAGCGTTGGAGAGGCCTCGGCCCAGTACTTC. Amino acid sequence: CASSVGEASAQYF.

The V gene is TRBV7-8, the J gene TRBJ2-2; D might be TRBD2 (6 bases). V was pared by 3 bases and J by 7 bases, with 12 bases between. The CDR3 consists of 14 residues. Germline CDR1 is SGHVS and CDR2 is FQNEAQ. CDR3 sequence (DNA): TGTGCCAGCAGCTTCAGGAGGGCCGTCGGGGAGCTGTTTTTT. It yields the protein CASSFRRAVGELFF.